What follows are 29 T cell receptor beta chains derived from one specimen sequenced in a study of cytomegalovirus exposure and HLA in healthy donors. The data were produced by immunoSEQ multiplex PCR, yet TCRdb's version contains in-frame clones alone and is incomplete. This table has about 160,000 clones, around 90% appearing once. The sequenced sample was PBMCs. Receptors originate from a man aged 18 to 30 in good health and CMV-seronegative.

This clone was counted a single time. The chain couples TRBV4-1 to TRBJ1-2; D might be TRBD1 (6 bases). The CDR3 consists of 16 residues. Per the germline V gene, CDR1 is MGHRA and CDR2 is YSYEKL. V was cut by 0 bases and J by 4 bases, with 15 bases left in between. The CDR3 coding sequence is TGCGCCAGCAGCCAAGAAGGGGGGGACCTAACCTATGGCTACACCTTC. It is translated as CASSQEGGDLTYGYTF.

The genes are TRBV6-6 and TRBJ2-3; D is perhaps TRBD2 (5 bases). V lost 7 bases and J 7 bases, leaving 18 bases between the germline ends. This CDR3 comprises 14 residues. In germline, CDR1 is MNHNY, CDR2 SVGAGI (reference sequence). The CDR3 coding sequence is TGTGCCAGCACCGCGACGGACTCCTCAAATACGCAGTATTTT. Its protein product is CASTATDSSNTQYF.

The V and J genes are TRBV2 and TRBJ2-7; 9 bases align to TRBD2. This CDR3 is 16 amino acids long. The V gene end was trimmed by 0 bases and the J gene end by 4 bases; junction bases not matched to a gene: 7. From germline, CDR1 is SNHLY and CDR2 FYNNEI. The CDR3 reads CASSEAGAGGPYEQYF. The CDR3 DNA follows: TGTGCCAGCAGTGAAGCTGGCGCGGGAGGGCCGTACGAGCAGTACTTC.

The chain recombines TRBV6-6 with TRBJ2-1, with 8 bases matching TRBD1. The CDR3 runs 15 residues. The germline V gene has CDR1 MNHNY and CDR2 SVGAGI (reference sequence). Germline trimming cut 6 bases from V and 0 bases from J; bases unmatched to any gene: 4. The CDR3 DNA sequence: TGTGCCAGCAGCCCCGGGACAGGCTCCTACAATGAGCAGTTCTTC. It codes for CASSPGTGSYNEQFF.

The V call is TRBV5-1, the J call TRBJ1-2; a possible D gene is TRBD1 (5 bases). Per germline, CDR1 SGHRS and CDR2 YFSETQ. The V gene lost 2 bases and the J gene lost 7 bases, with 15 bases spanning the gap. CDR3 length: 14 amino acids. The CDR3 bases are TGCGCCAGCAGCTTACACGAGAGTCAGGGTGGCTACACCTTC. This gives the protein CASSLHESQGGYTF.

This sequence joins TRBV9 and TRBJ2-7; 10 bases match TRBD2. The CDR3 is 13 amino acids. Germline V gene sequence: CDR1 SGDLS, CDR2 YYNGEE. V lost 4 bases to trimming and J lost 5 bases; unmatched junction nucleotides: 3. In DNA, the CDR3 is TGTGCCAGCAGCCTAGCGGGAGAAAACGAGCAGTACTTC. Protein: CASSLAGENEQYF.

The rearrangement links TRBV2 to TRBJ1-3; perhaps TRBD1 as D (5 bases). The CDR3 loop spans 17 amino acids. The germline CDR1 and CDR2 sequences are SNHLY and FYNNEI. Between the trimmed V and J ends, which lost 2 bases and 0 bases, there was a span of 14 bases. CDR3 sequence reads: CASSEWGGSLSGNTIYF. As DNA, the CDR3 is TGTGCCAGCAGTGAATGGGGCGGTAGTCTCTCTGGAAACACCATATATTTT.

The chain recombines TRBV6-5 with TRBJ2-1, with 10 bases matching TRBD2. The CDR3 extends over 14 amino acids. The V segment lost 6 bases and the J segment 5 bases; nucleotides outside the gene matches: 4. Per germline, CDR1 MNHEY and CDR2 SVGAGI. CDR3 protein: CASRAGGGDNEQFF. CDR3 nucleotide sequence: TGTGCCAGCAGAGCGGGGGGGGGAGACAATGAGCAGTTCTTC.

In its sample, this clone was seen a few times. The CDR3, as DNA: TGTGCCAGCAGCTTTACGGCAGGAGGGCAGCAGTACTTC. This gives the protein CASSFTAGGQQYF. The chain recombines TRBV11-3 with TRBJ2-7; a weak D match, TRBD2 (6 bases). The V gene's germline CDR1 is SGHNT and CDR2 YENEEA. V was clipped by 3 bases and J by 8 bases, with 14 bases between them. There are 13 residues in the CDR3.

V gene TRBV14 combines with J gene TRBJ1-3; D ambiguous. The CDR3 spans 16 residues. Between the trimmed V and J ends, which lost 3 bases and 4 bases, there was a span of 16 bases. The germline CDR1 and CDR2 sequences are SGHDN and FVKESK. CDR3: CASSQPRAGRGNTIYF. The CDR3 DNA sequence: TGTGCCAGCAGCCAGCCGCGGGCGGGCAGAGGAAACACCATATATTTT.

J is TRBJ2-1 and V is TRBV5-1; D is ambiguous. V lost 1 base to trimming and J lost 0 bases, with 11 bases between them. CDR1 is SGHRS and CDR2 is YFSETQ in the germline V gene. The CDR3 is 16 residues long. The CDR3 DNA reads TGCGCCAGCAGCTTGTTGGCTAGTAGCTCCTACAATGAGCAGTTCTTC. Its translation is CASSLLASSSYNEQFF. The full variable domain, completed using reference TRBV5-1 and TRBJ2-1, is KAGVTQTPRYLIKTRGQQVTLSCSPISGHRSVSWYQQTPGQGLQFLFEYFSETQRNKGNFPGRFSGRQFSNSRSEMNVSTLELGDSALYLCASSLLASSSYNEQFFGPGTRLTVL.

The rearrangement joins TRBV30 to TRBJ2-7; 7 bases agree with TRBD1. With V trimmed by 5 bases and J by 3 bases, 7 bases remained unmatched. This CDR3 is built from 13 residues. Germline CDR1 GTSNPN, CDR2 SVGIG (reference sequence). The CDR3, as DNA: TGTGCCTGGGGGCGACAGGGTCACTACGAGCAGTACGTC. Amino acids: CAWGRQGHYEQYV.

V is TRBV5-1 and J is TRBJ1-5; 7 positions agree with TRBD1. Germline CDR1 reads SGHRS; CDR2 reads YFSETQ. This CDR3 comprises 15 residues. The V gene end was trimmed by 2 bases and the J gene end by 1 base; junction bases not matched to a gene: 3. In DNA, the CDR3 is TGCGCCAGCAGCTTATCAGGGGGAAGCAATCAGCCCCAGCATTTT. The encoded protein is CASSLSGGSNQPQHF.

For the CDR3, the DNA is TGTGCAAGTCGCTTAGGACTAGCGGACGAGCAGTACGTC. It codes for CASRLGLADEQYV. The rearrangement joins TRBV12-2 to TRBJ2-7; TRBD2 reflects the table's D call only, with no check against the DNA. TRBV12-2 is reported as a pseudogene. The CDR3 has 13 residues.

This chain connects TRBV7-9 to TRBJ2-1; the D gene is possibly TRBD2 (5 bases). The V gene lost 1 base and the J gene lost 11 bases, with 21 bases spanning the gap. This CDR3 contains 16 residues. Germline CDR1 is SEHNR and CDR2 is FQNEAQ (reference sequence). This chain's CDR3 is CASSLVAGGPVMQQFF. The DNA of the CDR3 is TGTGCCAGCAGCTTAGTTGCGGGTGGCCCGGTTATGCAGCAGTTCTTC.

V usage is TRBV20-1 and J usage is TRBJ2-1; D gene unclear. The CDR3 has 11 amino acids. CDR1 is DFQATT, CDR2 SNEGSKA, per germline (reference sequence). V gave up 4 bases and J gave up 11 bases, with 12 bases separating them. CDR3 sequence reads: CSAKSEPKQFF. In DNA, the CDR3 is TGCAGTGCTAAGAGCGAGCCCAAGCAGTTCTTC.

V is TRBV27 and J is TRBJ1-4; a possible D gene is TRBD1 (5 bases). The V gene lost 3 bases and the J gene lost 0 bases, with 8 bases spanning the gap. Germline V gene lookup returns CDR1 MNHEY and CDR2 SMNVEV (reference sequence). The CDR3 extends over 15 amino acids. The CDR3 spells CASSLGPATNEKLFF. Here the CDR3 DNA reads TGTGCCAGCAGTTTGGGGCCAGCAACTAATGAAAAACTGTTTTTT.

V is TRBV27 and J is TRBJ1-2; 9 bases map to TRBD1. V trimming: 6 bases; J trimming: 6 bases; junction bases outside the gene matches: 5. The CDR3 extends over 13 amino acids. CDR1 and CDR2 from the germline V gene are MNHEY and SMNVEV (reference sequence). CDR3: CASSPQGADGYTF. The CDR3 nucleotides are TGTGCCAGCAGCCCACAGGGGGCTGATGGCTACACCTTC.

This clone was counted a few times. The gene calls are TRBV6-5 and TRBJ1-2; a possible D gene is TRBD1 (6 bases). The CDR3 totals 14 residues. Germline V lookup: CDR1 MNHEY, CDR2 SVGAGI. Between the trimmed V and J ends, which lost 7 bases and 0 bases, there was a span of 12 bases. The CDR3 DNA follows: TGTGCCAGCAACCCAGGGGCTACTAACTATGGCTACACCTTC. Amino acids: CASNPGATNYGYTF.

There are a few counts of this clone. The CDR3 spells CASSSGQGEASPQHF. The CDR3 DNA sequence: TGTGCCAGCAGCTCCGGACAGGGGGAGGCTTCGCCCCAGCATTTT. The rearrangement links TRBV11-2 to TRBJ1-5, with 10 bases fitting TRBD1. The V gene's germline CDR1 is SGHAT and CDR2 FQNNGV. The CDR3 spans 15 residues. J lost 9 bases, V lost 4 bases, and 9 bases had no gene match.

The chain recombines TRBV5-1 with TRBJ2-5; tentatively, D is TRBD1 (5 bases). V was clipped by 2 bases and J by 5 bases, with 13 bases between them. Germline CDR1 SGHRS, CDR2 YFSETQ. The CDR3 loop spans 14 amino acids. CDR3 sequence (DNA): TGCGCCAGCAGCTTCGGTCAGGGTGGGGAGACCCAGTACTTC. It codes for CASSFGQGGETQYF.

The chain employs TRBV5-1 and TRBJ1-4, with 8 bases fitting TRBD1. With 4 bases clipped from V and 8 bases from J, the junction kept 7 bases outside the gene matches. CDR1 and CDR2 from the germline V gene are SGHRS and YFSETQ. The CDR3 loop spans 14 amino acids. CDR3 DNA sequence: TGCGCCAGCAGCCGTACAGGGGGAGAGGAAAAACTGTTTTTT. It translates to CASSRTGGEEKLFF.

The V call is TRBV5-6, the J call TRBJ2-1, with TRBD1 as a possible D gene (6 bases). Germline assignment: CDR1 SGHDT and CDR2 YYEEEE. This CDR3 comprises 16 residues. V was shortened by 4 bases and J by 3 bases, with 17 bases between the two germline ends. CDR3 nucleotides: TGTGCCAGCAGCCTTGAACAGGGTATGGGCTACAATGAGCAGTTCTTC. Encoded protein: CASSLEQGMGYNEQFF.

This clone was recorded a few times. The rearrangement links TRBV10-1 to TRBJ2-2; D remains unclear. Between the trimmed V and J ends, which lost 1 base and 7 bases, there was a span of 7 bases. The CDR3 runs to 13 residues. Germline V gene data show CDR1 as WNHNN and CDR2 as SYGVQD (reference sequence). CDR3 protein: CASSEFAGGELFF. The CDR3 coding sequence is TGCGCCAGCAGTGAGTTTGCCGGCGGGGAGCTGTTTTTT.

The genes are TRBV19 and TRBJ2-1, with D tentatively TRBD2 (6 bases). Germline V CDR1 and CDR2: LNHDA, SQIVND (reference sequence). The CDR3 totals 15 residues. The V gene lost 3 bases and the J gene lost 3 bases, with 12 bases spanning the gap. The CDR3 nucleotides read TGTGCCAGTAGTATGCCGCTAGCGTACTACAATGAGCAGTTCTTC. Residues: CASSMPLAYYNEQFF.

The sample holds a few counts of this clone. In nucleotides, the CDR3 is TGTGCCAGCAGTGAATCGTTGGGCTACACTGAAGCTTTCTTT. Amino acid sequence: CASSESLGYTEAFF. The J gene is TRBJ1-1, the V gene TRBV6-1; no definite D call. The V gene's germline CDR1 is MNHNS and CDR2 SASEGT. The CDR3 consists of 14 residues. Trimming removed 2 bases at V and 3 bases at J, with 10 bases between.

This clone was seen a single time. J is TRBJ1-5 and V is TRBV6-5; D may be TRBD1 (5 bases). V was clipped by 5 bases and J by 2 bases, with 13 bases between them. The germline gives CDR1 MNHEY, CDR2 SVGAGI. The CDR3 is 15 amino acids. The CDR3 reads CASSRGHNGNQPQHF. For the CDR3, the DNA is TGTGCCAGCAGTAGGGGCCATAACGGCAATCAGCCCCAGCATTTT.

Regarding this clone: A read error may produce the germline difference seen at one junction end. V is TRBV7-7 and J is TRBJ2-2, with a possible D match to TRBD1 (5 bases). This CDR3 is 15 amino acids long. CDR1 SSHAT and CDR2 FNYEAQ come from the germline V gene (reference sequence). The CDR3 coding sequence is TGTGCTAGCAGCTTATACCAGGGATACACCGGGGAGCTGTTTTTT. It codes for CASSLYQGYTGELFF.

The chain is built from TRBV2 and TRBJ1-1; D possibly corresponds to TRBD1 (5 bases). The CDR3 has 16 amino acids. The ends were cut back, 5 bases at V and 0 bases at J, with 16 bases in the middle. Per the germline V gene, CDR1 is SNHLY and CDR2 is FYNNEI. CDR3 DNA sequence: TGTGCCAGCAGTCTTTTCCAGGGCGGGATGAACACTGAAGCTTTCTTT. Translated, it gives CASSLFQGGMNTEAFF.